The clone carrying this TCR beta chain was picked up many times. Its antigen is currently unknown. TCR beta CDR3 regions were amplified from RNA. HTBI primers were employed in a first-round RT-PCR of the TCR CDR3. TCRdb fed the multiplex PCR reads into MiXCR, producing one record per CDR3 protein. This sample has about 480,000 distinct CDR3 sequences; approximately 15% occur once, and the top ten carry 15% to 20%. This sample is drawn from a study of T cells in Graves' hyperthyroidism and ophthalmopathy. Whole-study findings and limits: Clonotypes that were expanded in thyroid above 0.001 mostly appeared in blood too.

CDR1 is SQVTM, CDR2 ANQGSEA, per germline. Between the trimmed V and J ends, which lost 5 bases and 0 bases, there was a span of 20 bases. The CDR3 has 16 residues. The sequenced sample consisted of blood. V usage is TRBV29-1 and J usage is TRBJ2-7, with D possibly matching TRBD1 (6 bases). The sequence derives from a woman younger than 35 with Graves' hyperthyroidism. In DNA form, the CDR3 reads TGCAGCGTTTGGCGACGAACGGACAGATCCTCCTACGAGCAGTACTTC. This translates into CSVWRRTDRSSYEQYF.